The T cell receptor beta chain under discussion was sequenced for a study of blood T cell repertoires in COVID-19. Study-level background: From the United States, Italy and Spain came samples of acute and convalescent COVID-19. In each case, the material was cDNA or gDNA derived from T cells, B-cell-depleted T cells, or PBMCs.

Profiled with immunoSEQ multiplex PCR; TCRdb holds only in-frame clones, not every one. The data show a few hundred thousand clones, 70% to 90% seen once. The participants were between about 18 and 100 years old and came from some 23 US areas. Two negative PCRs, clearance, or symptom resolution were required of recovered Cohort 3 donors. The source of this sequence is a man aged 25 to 40 who had recovered from COVID-19. The sample comprised PBMCs or T cells enriched from blood (not recorded which).

The CDR3: CASSEGPGLGTEAFF. Written as DNA, the CDR3 is TGTGCCAGCAGTGAAGGACCGGGGTTAGGTACTGAAGCTTTCTTT. The rearrangement links TRBV2 to TRBJ1-1; D unclear. Germline V lookup: CDR1 SNHLY, CDR2 FYNNEI. Trimming removed 1 base at V and 5 bases at J, with 14 bases between. The CDR3 covers 15 residues.